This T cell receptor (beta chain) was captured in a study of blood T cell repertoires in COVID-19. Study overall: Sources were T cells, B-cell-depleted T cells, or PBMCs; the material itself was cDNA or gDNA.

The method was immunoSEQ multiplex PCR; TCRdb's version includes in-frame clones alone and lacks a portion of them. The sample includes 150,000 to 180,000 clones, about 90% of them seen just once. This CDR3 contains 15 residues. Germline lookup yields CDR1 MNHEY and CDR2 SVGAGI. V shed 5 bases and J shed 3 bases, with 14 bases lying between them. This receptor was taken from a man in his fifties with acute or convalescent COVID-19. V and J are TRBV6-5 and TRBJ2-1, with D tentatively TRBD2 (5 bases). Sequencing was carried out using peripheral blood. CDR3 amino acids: CASSTLLAGYNEQFF. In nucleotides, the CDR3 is TGTGCCAGCAGTACCCTTCTCGCGGGCTACAATGAGCAGTTCTTC.